The 11 T cell receptor beta chains in this list originate from one sample, sequenced in a study of multiple sclerosis patients with progressive multifocal leukoencephalopathy. The time point here: approximately 11 months of natalizumab therapy. Clones were read by immunoSEQ multiplex PCR, and TCRdb kept only the in-frame ones, dropping some. This table has 20,000 to 30,000 clones, around 90% appearing once. The sequencing used PBMCs, collected from a patient treated with natalizumab. Every receptor here comes from a man aged 25 to 40 with multiple sclerosis.

The V call is TRBV7-9, the J call TRBJ2-6; D is uncertain. This CDR3 is 16 amino acids long. V was clipped by 1 base and J by 7 bases, with 14 bases between them. Germline V CDR1 and CDR2: SEHNR, FQNEAQ (reference sequence). The DNA of the CDR3 is TGTGCCAGCAGCTTAGTTAGGTCAGTCGGCGCCAACGTCCTGACTTTC. It specifies CASSLVRSVGANVLTF.

The genes are TRBV30 and TRBJ1-2; no firm D call. The CDR3 loop spans 10 amino acids. CDR1 and CDR2 (germline): GTSNPN, SVGIG (reference sequence). The ends were cut back, 5 bases at V and 5 bases at J, with 6 bases in the middle. CDR3 DNA: TGTGCCTGGTGGGAGTATGGCTACACCTTC. This codes for CAWWEYGYTF.

This chain uses TRBV5-4 with TRBJ1-2; D gene ambiguous. The germline V gene has CDR1 SGHNT and CDR2 YYREEE (reference sequence). Trimming cost V 2 bases and J 4 bases, with 12 bases left between them. CDR3 length: 14 residues. The CDR3 DNA follows: TGTGCCAGCAGCTTACCCAGTGATGCCTATGGCTACACCTTC. Translating it yields CASSLPSDAYGYTF.

The chain employs TRBV5-1 and TRBJ2-1; D unresolved. The length of the CDR3 is 14 residues. Per germline, CDR1 SGHRS and CDR2 YFSETQ. V was shortened by 0 bases and J by 4 bases, with 8 bases between the two germline ends. CDR3 in amino acids: CASSLDNPYNEQFF. The CDR3 DNA reads TGCGCCAGCAGCTTGGATAACCCATACAATGAGCAGTTCTTC.

The chain employs TRBV7-2 and TRBJ1-4; 7 bases are shared with TRBD1. Germline-derived CDR1 and CDR2 are SGHTA and FQGNSA. V dropped 2 bases and J dropped 5; count of bases not matched to a gene: 2. This CDR3 has 14 amino acids. The CDR3 sequence is CASSLRQGNEKLFF. The CDR3 DNA is TGTGCCAGCAGCTTAAGACAGGGAAATGAAAAACTGTTTTTT.

The rearrangement joins TRBV15 to TRBJ2-7; TRBD2 might be the D (7 bases). CDR1 and CDR2 from the germline V gene are LNHNV and YYDKDF (reference sequence). The CDR3 spans 13 residues. Trimming cost V 8 bases and J 5 bases, with 16 bases left between them. CDR3 coding DNA: TGTGCCACCCGGGGGGCGGGGGAGGACGAGCAGTACTTC. Translating gives CATRGAGEDEQYF.

The V and J genes are TRBV11-2 and TRBJ1-1; no firm D call. Per germline, CDR1 SGHAT and CDR2 FQNNGV. V was cut by 1 base and J by 11 bases, with 14 bases left in between. This CDR3 has 13 residues. CDR3 in DNA: TGTGCCAGCAGCTTAGTAGGGTGGGATATGGCTTTCTTT. Protein product: CASSLVGWDMAFF.

The chain employs TRBV5-1 and TRBJ1-6; 8 bases line up with TRBD1. The trim removed 5 bases at V and 5 bases at J, leaving 6 bases unmatched. Per germline, CDR1 SGHRS and CDR2 YFSETQ. This CDR3 contains 15 residues. In DNA form, the CDR3 reads TGCGCCAGCAGAGAGGACAGGGTGAATAATTCACCCCTCCACTTT. Amino acid sequence: CASREDRVNNSPLHF.

This clone has a single count. The chain employs TRBV9 and TRBJ2-2, with TRBD2 matching over 11 bases. The germline V gene encodes CDR1 SGDLS and CDR2 YYNGEE. The trim removed 0 bases at V and 4 bases at J, leaving 2 bases unmatched. The CDR3 is 16 residues long. The CDR3 protein is CASSVDLAGGTGELFF. The CDR3 DNA reads as TGTGCCAGCAGCGTAGATCTAGCGGGAGGCACCGGGGAGCTGTTTTTT.

This sequence joins TRBV30 and TRBJ1-3; no definite D call. From germline, CDR1 is GTSNPN and CDR2 SVGIG (reference sequence). The V gene lost 4 bases and the J gene lost 2 bases, with 9 bases spanning the gap. The CDR3 contains 13 residues. The CDR3 reads CAWNGGTGNTIYF. In nucleotides, the CDR3 is TGTGCCTGGAATGGAGGGACTGGAAACACCATATATTTT.

CDR3 in DNA: TGTGCCAGCAGCCCCCGGGGCCAGGGTGAGCAGTTCTTC. This codes for CASSPRGQGEQFF. This chain uses TRBV9 with TRBJ2-1; D may match TRBD1 or TRBD2 (5 bases each). The CDR3 sequence is 13 residues long. Germline values: CDR1 SGDLS, CDR2 YYNGEE. Between the trimmed V and J ends, which lost 4 bases and 9 bases, there was a span of 14 bases.